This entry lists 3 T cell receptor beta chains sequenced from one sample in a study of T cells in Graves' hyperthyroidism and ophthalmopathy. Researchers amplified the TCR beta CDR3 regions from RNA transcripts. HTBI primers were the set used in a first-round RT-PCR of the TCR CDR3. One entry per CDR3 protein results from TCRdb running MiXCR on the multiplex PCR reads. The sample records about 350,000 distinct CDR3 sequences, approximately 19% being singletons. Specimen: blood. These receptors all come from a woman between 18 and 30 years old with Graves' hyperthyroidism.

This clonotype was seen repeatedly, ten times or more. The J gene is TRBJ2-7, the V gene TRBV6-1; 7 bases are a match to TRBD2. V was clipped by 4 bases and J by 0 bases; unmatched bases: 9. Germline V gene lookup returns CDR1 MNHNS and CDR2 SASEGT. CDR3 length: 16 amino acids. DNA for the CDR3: TGTGCCAGCAGTGGTAACCTAGCGGCAAGCTCCTACGAGCAGTACTTC. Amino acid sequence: CASSGNLAASSYEQYF.

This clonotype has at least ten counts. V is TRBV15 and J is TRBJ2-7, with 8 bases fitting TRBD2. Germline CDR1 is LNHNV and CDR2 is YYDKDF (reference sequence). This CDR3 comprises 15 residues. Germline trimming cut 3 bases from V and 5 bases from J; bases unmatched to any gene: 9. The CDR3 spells CATSRGTGGADEQYF. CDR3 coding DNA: TGTGCCACCAGCAGGGGCACCGGGGGGGCCGACGAGCAGTACTTC.

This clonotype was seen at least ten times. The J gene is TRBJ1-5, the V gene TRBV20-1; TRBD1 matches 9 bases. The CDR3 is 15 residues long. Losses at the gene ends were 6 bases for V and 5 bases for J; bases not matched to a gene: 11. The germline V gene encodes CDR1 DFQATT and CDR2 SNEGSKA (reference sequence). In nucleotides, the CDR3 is TGCAGTGCCCTATCAGACAGGGGGTTCGATCAGCCCCAGCATTTT. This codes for CSALSDRGFDQPQHF.